The 9 T cell receptor beta chains below were found in one sample sequenced in a study of shared clonotypes between healthy human individuals. Method: immunoSEQ multiplex PCR; TCRdb's copy keeps in-frame clones and lacks some. The sample lists some 450,000 clones; over 60% were seen once. The sequenced sample consisted of PBMCs. These receptors were obtained from a middle-aged woman in good health. Some clones in this sample may be carry-over from other donors' samples.

For this clone: With a far larger clone one base away, a read error is the likely cause. Other DNA sequences in this specimen translate into the identical CDR3. The J gene is TRBJ1-1, the V gene TRBV30; D is unresolved. CDR3 length: 13 residues. Germline loops: CDR1 GTSNPN, CDR2 SVGIG (reference sequence). In DNA, the CDR3 is TGTGCCTGGAGCGTTGGGAGGAACACTGAAGCTTTCTTC. Translation gives CAWSVGRNTEAFF.

Worth noting for this clone: This sequence may be a read error, since a much larger clone differs from it by one base. V is TRBV2 and J is TRBJ1-2; D remains ambiguous. The germline V gene has CDR1 SNHLY and CDR2 FYNNEI. This CDR3 is 12 amino acids long. V lost 4 bases and J lost 3, with 6 bases in between. CDR3 protein: CASSVGDYGYTF. The CDR3 DNA reads TGTGCCAGCAGTGTGGGCGACTATGGCTACACCTTC.

The chain recombines TRBV28 with TRBJ1-1; 9 nucleotides line up with TRBD1. The CDR3 consists of 14 residues. CDR1 is MDHEN, CDR2 SYDVKM, per germline. The J segment lost 7 bases and the V segment lost 7 bases, leaving 10 bases of the junction unmatched. The CDR3 region is CASTLWTGENEAFF. In DNA, the CDR3 is TGTGCCAGCACCCTCTGGACAGGGGAGAATGAAGCTTTCTTT.

This chain uses TRBV7-9 with TRBJ2-1; D not certain. With 5 bases removed from V and 10 bases from J, the gap between germline ends came to 12 bases. The CDR3 sequence is 12 residues long. The germline CDR1 and CDR2 sequences are SEHNR and FQNEAQ (reference sequence). CDR3 in amino acids: CASSPPLAEQFF. CDR3 DNA: TGTGCCAGCAGCCCACCCCTGGCGGAGCAGTTCTTC.

With regard to this clone: A far larger clone lies a single base away; this is likely a read error. The rearrangement links TRBV9 to TRBJ2-7, with 7 bases identical to TRBD1. With 0 bases clipped from V and 6 bases from J, the junction kept 9 bases outside the gene matches. CDR1 and CDR2 (germline): SGDLS, YYNGEE. This CDR3 has 15 residues. The CDR3 DNA is TGTGCCAGCAGCGTAGGACAGGGTTTGAGTTGCGAGCAGTACTTC. Translating gives CASSVGQGLSCEQYF.

The chain employs TRBV29-1 and TRBJ2-1; D may be TRBD2 (6 bases). The V and J ends lost 0 bases and 4 bases respectively, with 13 bases between them. The CDR3 is made up of 15 amino acids. From germline, CDR1 is SQVTM and CDR2 ANQGSEA. CDR3 residues: CSVEDRSGVYNEQFF. The CDR3 DNA sequence: TGCAGCGTTGAAGACAGGTCGGGAGTGTACAATGAGCAGTTCTTC.

The chain is built from TRBV7-9 and TRBJ2-3; D may be TRBD1 (6 bases). The CDR3 is 16 residues long. Germline V CDR1 and CDR2: SEHNR, FQNEAQ (reference sequence). Trimming left V 1 base short and J 0 bases short, with 11 bases between. The CDR3 nucleotides read TGTGCCAGCAGCTTAGAGGGGACATTTAGCACAGATACGCAGTATTTT. Translating it yields CASSLEGTFSTDTQYF.

In the case of this clone: This may come from a read error, since a much larger clone is one base off. Other DNA variants within this sample encode the same CDR3. The chain's CDR3 is CASSLEVNTEAFF. CDR3 coding DNA: TGTGCCAGCAGCTTAGAAGTGAACACTGAAGCTTTCTTT. J is TRBJ1-1 and V is TRBV11-3; no firm D call. This CDR3 has 13 residues. V was clipped by 0 bases and J by 0 bases, with 2 bases between them. Germline V gene data show CDR1 as SGHNT and CDR2 as YENEEA.

The rearrangement links TRBV19 to TRBJ2-2; no firm D call. V gave up 5 bases and J gave up 6 bases, with 10 bases separating them. The CDR3 runs 13 residues. Per germline, CDR1 LNHDA and CDR2 SQIVND (reference sequence). CDR3 sequence (DNA): TGTGCCAGTAGTTTTTTGGACGCCGGGGAGCTGTTTTTT. Its translation: CASSFLDAGELFF. The entire variable domain, with the rest obtained from reference TRBV19 and TRBJ2-2, is as follows: DGGITQSPKYLFRKEGQNVTLSCEQNLNHDAMYWYRQDPGQGLRLIYYSQIVNDFQKGDIAEGYSVSREKKESFPLTVTSAQKNPTAFYLCASSFLDAGELFFGEGSRLTVL.